A single T cell receptor (beta chain) is shown here with its context. Antigen unknown. Germline V gene data show CDR1 as SGHTS and CDR2 as YDEGEE. Trimming cost V 3 bases and J 8 bases; bases outside gene matches: 4. The CDR3 totals 13 residues. This record belongs to a study of blood T cells in healthy people across ages. Study-wide results and limits: Researchers deemed the diversity estimates from one million T cells underestimates.

Combining a sample-barcoded 5' primer with a J-beta primer mix, a second PCR ran for roughly 7 to 11 cycles. TCRdb re-derived calls from the 5' RACE reads in MiXCR, one entry per CDR3 protein. The sample carries hundreds of thousands of distinct CDR3 sequences, roughly 56% recorded once. The sequencing sample was made of blood. The genes are TRBV5-8 and TRBJ2-1; 8 bases fit TRBD1. The sequence derives from a man aged 40-49 years in good health. The CDR3 DNA reads TGTGCCAGCAGCTGGACAGGGACGTATGAGCAGTTCTTC. This codes for CASSWTGTYEQFF.